These 25 T cell receptor beta chains originate from one sample sequenced in a study of T cells in Graves' hyperthyroidism and ophthalmopathy. It was RNA transcripts that yielded the amplified TCR beta CDR3 regions. First-round RT-PCR with HTBI primers amplified the TCR CDR3 region. TCRdb re-called the multiplex PCR reads with MiXCR, one entry per CDR3 protein. The sample contains 640,000 or so distinct CDR3 sequences, 12% to 15% of which appear only once. Sequencing used blood. These receptors all stem from a woman younger than 35 with Graves' ophthalmopathy.

Remarks on this clonotype: Given a much more abundant clone one base away, this may be a read error. The V gene is TRBV2, the J gene TRBJ2-1, with D perhaps given as TRBD1 or TRBD2 (5 bases each). The ends were cut back, 4 bases at V and 10 bases at J, with 20 bases in the middle. Germline V gene lookup returns CDR1 SNHLY and CDR2 FYNNEI. CDR3 length equals 15 residues. CDR3 coding DNA: TGTGCCAGCAGTGTTTCCTCAGGGACGGGGTACGAGCAGTTCTTC. Its translation: CASSVSSGTGYEQFF.

This clonotype has only one observation. With a much larger clone just one base away, this may be a read error. This rearrangement joins TRBV11-2 to TRBJ2-1; possible D gene TRBD2, 6 bases. The CDR3 sequence is 13 residues long. V was clipped by 4 bases and J by 13 bases, with 17 bases between them. In germline, CDR1 is SGHAT, CDR2 FQNNGV. CDR3 sequence: CASSSEPSDSQFF. In DNA, the CDR3 is TGTGCCAGCAGCTCTGAGCCTAGCGACTCTCAGTTCTTC.

The table lists this clonotype with many counts. V and J are TRBV2 and TRBJ2-4; D possibly matches TRBD1 or TRBD2 (5 bases each). The CDR3 has 13 residues. In germline, CDR1 is SNHLY, CDR2 FYNNEI. Between the trimmed V and J ends, which lost 7 bases and 1 base, there was a span of 8 bases. CDR3 DNA sequence: TGTGCCAGCACCAGGGAGGCCAAAAACATTCAGTACTTC. This sequence encodes CASTREAKNIQYF.

This clonotype appeared many times. V and J are TRBV11-2 and TRBJ2-1; D is uncertain. CDR1 and CDR2 (germline): SGHAT, FQNNGV. Trimming removed 2 bases at V and 8 bases at J, with 7 bases between. The CDR3 has 12 residues. DNA of the CDR3: TGTGCCAGCAGCTTATCACGGGATGAGCAGTTCTTC. Translation gives CASSLSRDEQFF.

This clonotype was counted ten times or more. V usage is TRBV6-2 or TRBV6-3 and J usage is TRBJ2-6; 9 nucleotides line up with TRBD1. This CDR3 spans 17 amino acids. After removal of 4 bases from V and 0 bases from J, the junction contained 4 bases not matched to a gene. Germline lookup yields CDR1 MNHEY and CDR2 SVGEGT. The CDR3 DNA reads TGTGCCAGCAGTTCGGACAGGGGATACTCTGGGGCCAACGTCCTGACTTTC. Translation gives CASSSDRGYSGANVLTF.

The chain uses TRBV10-3 and TRBJ1-5; 8 nucleotides line up with TRBD1. V dropped 6 bases and J dropped 7; count of bases not matched to a gene: 8. The CDR3 length is 14 residues. CDR1 is ENHRY and CDR2 is SYGVKD in the germline V gene. The CDR3 region is CAIRPDRAGQPQHF. CDR3 bases: TGTGCCATCAGGCCGGACAGGGCTGGGCAGCCCCAGCATTTT.

This clonotype has at least ten counts. This rearrangement joins TRBV28 to TRBJ2-7; 12 nucleotides match TRBD1. V was pared by 6 bases and J by 9 bases, with 12 bases of the junction left unmatched. Germline lookup yields CDR1 MDHEN and CDR2 SYDVKM. The CDR3 spans 15 residues. CDR3 nucleotide sequence: TGTGCCAGCAGCATCCGGGACAGGGGGCTACGAGTGCAGTACTTC. Protein: CASSIRDRGLRVQYF.

Many counts were recorded for this clonotype. V and J are TRBV7-2 and TRBJ2-7; weak D call: TRBD2 (6 bases). Trimming shortened V by 4 bases and J by 1 base, and 17 bases separated the two germline ends. CDR1 and CDR2 (germline): SGHTA, FQGNSA. The CDR3 totals 16 residues. Here the CDR3 DNA reads TGTGCCAGCAGCTATGTAGCGGCAATGAATTCCTACGAGCAGTACTTC. Translated: CASSYVAAMNSYEQYF. Full variable domain (outside the CDR3, taken from reference TRBV7-2 and TRBJ2-7): GAGVSQSPSNKVTEKGKDVELRCDPISGHTALYWYRQSLGQGLEFLIYFQGNSAPDKSGLPSDRFSAERTGGSVSTLTIQRTQQEDSAVYLCASSYVAAMNSYEQYFGPGTRLTVT.

This chain connects TRBV24-1 to TRBJ1-2, with a weak D call TRBD1 (6 bases). The V and J ends lost 3 bases and 2 bases respectively, with 15 bases between them. Germline CDR1 and CDR2: KGHDR and SFDVKD. This CDR3 has 16 residues. In nucleotides, the CDR3 is TGTGCCACCAGTGATCCGGGACACGGAACAAACTATGGCTACACCTTC. This sequence encodes CATSDPGHGTNYGYTF.

The table lists this clonotype with a few counts. CDR3 residues: CASSLGGQTRQQYF. The CDR3 DNA sequence: TGTGCCAGCAGCTTGGGAGGACAAACTCGACAGCAGTACTTC. The J gene is TRBJ2-7, the V gene TRBV5-6; TRBD1 is a possible D gene (5 bases). The germline V gene has CDR1 SGHDT and CDR2 YYEEEE. V shed 0 bases and J shed 8 bases, with 15 bases lying between them. The CDR3 contains 14 residues.

This clonotype was seen repeatedly, ten times or more. The rearrangement links TRBV5-1 to TRBJ1-4, with 7 bases aligning to TRBD1. This CDR3 comprises 16 residues. V lost 0 bases, J lost 5 bases, and 7 bases stayed unmatched. CDR1 and CDR2 from the germline V gene are SGHRS and YFSETQ. The CDR3 nucleotides are TGCGCCAGCAGCTTGGCCGGCAGGGGGGGAAATGAAAAACTGTTTTTT. Its protein product is CASSLAGRGGNEKLFF.

This clonotype was recorded many times. The chain combines TRBV7-9 with TRBJ2-7, with TRBD2 identical over 7 bases. With 8 bases clipped from V and 5 bases from J, the junction kept 12 bases outside the gene matches. Per germline, CDR1 SEHNR and CDR2 FQNEAQ (reference sequence). The CDR3 consists of 14 residues. DNA of the CDR3: TGTGCCAGCGTCCCAGGCGGGAGTCATGACGAGCAGTACTTC. It yields the protein CASVPGGSHDEQYF.

In its sample, this clonotype was seen many times. The chain recombines TRBV7-2 with TRBJ2-5; D tentatively fits TRBD1 or TRBD2 (5 bases each). Germline CDR1 reads SGHTA; CDR2 reads FQGNSA. V was trimmed by 3 bases and J by 1 base, leaving 6 bases between them. The CDR3 runs to 13 residues. Written as DNA, the CDR3 is TGTGCCAGCAGCTTCGGGACCCAAGAGACCCAGTACTTC. It specifies CASSFGTQETQYF.

In regard to this clonotype: It may be a read error: a sequence one base away is much more abundant. The chain carries TRBV25-1 and TRBJ2-5; D might be TRBD1 or TRBD2, each matching 6 bases. This CDR3 is built from 16 residues. Germline lookup yields CDR1 MGHDK and CDR2 SYGVNS. CDR3 in DNA: TGTGCCAGCAGTGAATGGGGAGGAACAGGGAAAGAGACCCAGTGCTTC. As protein: CASSEWGGTGKETQCF.

In this sample, this clonotype turned up many times. This sequence joins TRBV7-2 and TRBJ2-3; D unresolved. V was cut by 2 bases and J by 1 base, with 10 bases left in between. The CDR3 covers 15 residues. Per the germline V gene, CDR1 is SGHTA and CDR2 is FQGNSA. The CDR3 region has the DNA TGTGCCAGCAGCTTATTGGGGTCGCGCACAGATACGCAGTATTTT. Protein sequence: CASSLLGSRTDTQYF.

There are many counts of this clonotype. V usage is TRBV27 and J usage is TRBJ2-7; no reliable D call. Between the trimmed V and J ends, which lost 0 bases and 1 base, there was a span of 4 bases. Germline values: CDR1 MNHEY, CDR2 SMNVEV (reference sequence). The CDR3 covers 13 residues. The DNA for the CDR3 is TGTGCCAGCAGTTTATCGAATTCCTACGAGCAGTACTTC. This codes for CASSLSNSYEQYF.

The chain has TRBV4-1 and TRBJ2-7, with 9 bases matching TRBD2. Germline values: CDR1 MGHRA, CDR2 YSYEKL. V lost 4 bases and J lost 4; bases outside the gene matches: 8. The CDR3 has 15 residues. The CDR3 sequence is CASSPETSGKYEQYF. In nucleotides, the CDR3 is TGCGCCAGCAGCCCAGAGACTAGCGGAAAGTACGAGCAGTACTTC.

This clonotype has ten or more counts. The rearrangement uses TRBV2 and TRBJ1-1; D possibly corresponds to TRBD1 (5 bases). This CDR3 has 14 residues. Trimming removed 7 bases at V and 7 bases at J, with 19 bases between. CDR1 and CDR2 (germline): SNHLY, FYNNEI. This CDR3 is CASIGIRGRGEAFF. The CDR3, as DNA: TGTGCCAGCATTGGAATCCGGGGGAGAGGTGAAGCTTTCTTT.

This clonotype was seen many times. The chain combines TRBV20-1 with TRBJ2-1, with D perhaps matching TRBD1 or TRBD2 (6 bases each). The ends were cut back, 1 base at V and 9 bases at J, with 22 bases in the middle. Germline V gene data show CDR1 as DFQATT and CDR2 as SNEGSKA (reference sequence). The CDR3 runs to 16 residues. The CDR3 reads CSARGPSLGGRGEQFF. Here the CDR3 DNA reads TGCAGTGCTAGAGGCCCTTCCCTCGGGGGCCGTGGTGAGCAGTTCTTC.

This clonotype has at least ten counts. The chain links TRBV20-1 to TRBJ1-1; 9 bases fit TRBD1. The CDR3 has 15 residues. The V segment lost 6 bases and the J segment 4 bases; nucleotides outside the gene matches: 12. Germline V CDR1 and CDR2: DFQATT, SNEGSKA (reference sequence). Written as DNA, the CDR3 is TGCAGTGCCAAGAGGGACAGGGTTTTGGGCACTGAAGCTTTCTTT. This encodes CSAKRDRVLGTEAFF.

Many counts were recorded for this clonotype. V is TRBV2 and J is TRBJ2-3; the match to TRBD2 covers 11 bases. The germline CDR1 and CDR2 sequences are SNHLY and FYNNEI. The CDR3 loop spans 16 amino acids. Trimming took 5 bases from V and 0 from J; bases not matched to a gene: 4. DNA for the CDR3: TGTGCCAGCAGTTGGACTAGCGGGTTTAGCACAGATACGCAGTATTTT. This gives the protein CASSWTSGFSTDTQYF.

This clonotype was counted a few times. The gene calls are TRBV4-1 and TRBJ2-5, with 7 bases lining up with TRBD2. The V segment lost 1 base and the J segment 5 bases; nucleotides outside the gene matches: 1. The CDR3 runs to 13 residues. Germline V gene lookup returns CDR1 MGHRA and CDR2 YSYEKL. CDR3 region: CASSQVGGETQYF. Written as DNA, the CDR3 is TGCGCCAGCAGCCAAGTCGGGGGGGAGACCCAGTACTTC.

The chain recombines TRBV7-9 with TRBJ2-7; 9 positions agree with TRBD1. The V gene's germline CDR1 is SEHNR and CDR2 FQNEAQ (reference sequence). The length of the CDR3 is 16 residues. Trimming removed 3 bases from V and 3 bases from J; junction bases left unmatched: 9. For the CDR3, the DNA is TGTGCCAGCAGCTTGAGACAGGGGGGGGGTAGCTACGAGCAGTACTTC. Translated, it gives CASSLRQGGGSYEQYF.

Details on this clonotype: A much larger clone sits a single nucleotide away, making a read error possible. The rearrangement uses TRBV6-2 or TRBV6-3 and TRBJ1-1, with D hard to call. From germline, CDR1 is MNHEY and CDR2 SVGEGT. This CDR3 is built from 16 residues. The V end was cut by 6 bases, the J end by 1 base, with 18 bases between. CDR3 nucleotide sequence: TGTGCCAGCAGAGCCCGGGAAAGTGGAGGGAACACTGAAGCTTTCTTT. It encodes CASRARESGGNTEAFF.

The chain uses TRBV28 and TRBJ2-5, with 12 nucleotides matching TRBD2. The J segment lost 4 bases and the V segment lost 10 bases, leaving 10 bases of the junction unmatched. This CDR3 spans 15 amino acids. Germline lookup yields CDR1 MDHEN and CDR2 SYDVKM. The CDR3 spells CATSRGGLAGETQYF. DNA for the CDR3: TGTGCCACGTCCAGGGGGGGACTAGCGGGAGAGACCCAGTACTTC.